This T cell receptor (beta chain) came from a study of T cell responses to AZD1222 COVID-19 vaccine. This CDR3 is built from 14 residues. CDR1 and CDR2 from the germline V gene are LGHDT and YNNKEL (reference sequence). V shed 4 bases and J shed 6 bases, with 13 bases lying between them. The study, taken as a whole, reports: The peak T cell response came first, and repertoires were sampled only after it.

Some clones are missing from TCRdb's copy, which holds only in-frame ones; the method was immunoSEQ multiplex PCR. The data show 150,000 or so clones, less than 95% seen once. This clone was seen a single time. Its target is unknown. This sequence was found in an adult in good health. The sequencing used peripheral blood, collected on day 0 of AZD1222 vaccination. The gene calls are TRBV3-1 (or the pseudogene TRBV3-2) and TRBJ2-1, with D possibly TRBD1 on 5 matching bases. The CDR3 region has the DNA TGTGCCAGCAGCCCTGGGGCAGGTTTCAATGAGCAGTTCTTC. This codes for CASSPGAGFNEQFF.